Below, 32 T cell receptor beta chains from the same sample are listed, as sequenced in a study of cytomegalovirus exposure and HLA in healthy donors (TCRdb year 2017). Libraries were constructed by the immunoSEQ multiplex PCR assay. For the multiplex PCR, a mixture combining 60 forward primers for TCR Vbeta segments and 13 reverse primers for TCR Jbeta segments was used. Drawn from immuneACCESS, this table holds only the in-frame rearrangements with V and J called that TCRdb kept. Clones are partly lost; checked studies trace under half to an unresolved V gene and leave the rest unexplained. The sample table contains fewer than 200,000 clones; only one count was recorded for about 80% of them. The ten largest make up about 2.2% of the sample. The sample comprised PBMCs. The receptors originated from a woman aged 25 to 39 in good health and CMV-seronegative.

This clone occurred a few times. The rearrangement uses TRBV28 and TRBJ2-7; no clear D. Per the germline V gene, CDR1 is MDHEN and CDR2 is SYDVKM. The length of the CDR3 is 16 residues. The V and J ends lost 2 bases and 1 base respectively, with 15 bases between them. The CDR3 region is CASSLSVAEESYEQYF. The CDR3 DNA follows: TGTGCCAGCAGTTTAAGTGTTGCGGAAGAGTCCTACGAGCAGTACTTC.

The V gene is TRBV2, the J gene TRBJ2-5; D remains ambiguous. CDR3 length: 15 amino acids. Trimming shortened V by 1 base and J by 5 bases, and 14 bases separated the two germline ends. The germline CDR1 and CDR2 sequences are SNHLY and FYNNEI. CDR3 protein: CASSEGRLDGETQYF. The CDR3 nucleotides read TGTGCCAGCAGTGAAGGGCGGCTAGACGGGGAGACCCAGTACTTC.

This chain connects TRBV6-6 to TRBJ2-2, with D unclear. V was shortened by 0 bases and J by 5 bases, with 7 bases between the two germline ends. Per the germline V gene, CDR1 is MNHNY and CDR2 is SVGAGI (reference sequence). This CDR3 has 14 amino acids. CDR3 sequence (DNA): TGTGCCAGCAGTTACTCGAAGCCTACCGGGGAGCTGTTTTTT. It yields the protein CASSYSKPTGELFF.

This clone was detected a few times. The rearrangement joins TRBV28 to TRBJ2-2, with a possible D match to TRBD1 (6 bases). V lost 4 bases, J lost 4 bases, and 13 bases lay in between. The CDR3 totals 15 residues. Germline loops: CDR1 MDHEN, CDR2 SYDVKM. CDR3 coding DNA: TGTGCCAGCAGTTCACAGATAGGGGGCACCGGGGAGCTGTTTTTT. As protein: CASSSQIGGTGELFF.

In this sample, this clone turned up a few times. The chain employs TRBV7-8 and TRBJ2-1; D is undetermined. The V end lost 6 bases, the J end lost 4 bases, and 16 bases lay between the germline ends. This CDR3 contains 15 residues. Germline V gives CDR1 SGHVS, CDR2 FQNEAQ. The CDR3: CASRYYPAPYNEQFF. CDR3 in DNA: TGTGCCAGCAGATACTATCCAGCCCCTTACAATGAGCAGTTCTTC.

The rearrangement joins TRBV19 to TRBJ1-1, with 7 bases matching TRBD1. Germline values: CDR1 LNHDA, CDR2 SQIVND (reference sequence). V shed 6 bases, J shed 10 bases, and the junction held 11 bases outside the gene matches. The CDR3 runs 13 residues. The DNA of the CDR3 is TGTGCCAGTAGCGACAGGGTGAGGGCAGCAGCTTTCTTT. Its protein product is CASSDRVRAAAFF. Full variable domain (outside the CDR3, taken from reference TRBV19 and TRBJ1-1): DGGITQSPKYLFRKEGQNVTLSCEQNLNHDAMYWYRQDPGQGLRLIYYSQIVNDFQKGDIAEGYSVSREKKESFPLTVTSAQKNPTAFYLCASSDRVRAAAFFGQGTRLTVV.

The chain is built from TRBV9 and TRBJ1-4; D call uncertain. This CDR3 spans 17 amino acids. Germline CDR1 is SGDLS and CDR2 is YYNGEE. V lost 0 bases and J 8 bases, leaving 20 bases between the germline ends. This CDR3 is CASSVGVLEAAGEKLFF. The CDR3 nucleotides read TGTGCCAGCAGCGTAGGAGTACTGGAGGCCGCGGGGGAAAAACTGTTTTTT.

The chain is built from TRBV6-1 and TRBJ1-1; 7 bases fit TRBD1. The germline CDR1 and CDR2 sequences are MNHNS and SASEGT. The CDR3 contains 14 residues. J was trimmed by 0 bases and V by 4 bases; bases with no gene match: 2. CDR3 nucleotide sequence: TGTGCCAGCAGTGCGACAGGGATGAACACTGAAGCTTTCTTT. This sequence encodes CASSATGMNTEAFF.

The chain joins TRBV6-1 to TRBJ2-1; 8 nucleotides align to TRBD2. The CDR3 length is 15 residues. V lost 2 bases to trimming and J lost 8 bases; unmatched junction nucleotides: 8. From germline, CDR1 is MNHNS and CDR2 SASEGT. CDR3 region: CASSEQAGELYEQFF. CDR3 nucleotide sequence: TGTGCCAGCAGTGAACAAGCGGGAGAGTTATATGAGCAGTTCTTC.

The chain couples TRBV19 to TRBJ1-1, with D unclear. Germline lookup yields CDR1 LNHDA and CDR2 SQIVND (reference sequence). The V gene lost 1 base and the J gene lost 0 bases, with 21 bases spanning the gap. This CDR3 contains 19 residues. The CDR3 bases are TGTGCCAGTAGTATAGTGTCGTTGGGCTTTTCGGGGATGAACACTGAAGCTTTCTTT. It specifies CASSIVSLGFSGMNTEAFF.

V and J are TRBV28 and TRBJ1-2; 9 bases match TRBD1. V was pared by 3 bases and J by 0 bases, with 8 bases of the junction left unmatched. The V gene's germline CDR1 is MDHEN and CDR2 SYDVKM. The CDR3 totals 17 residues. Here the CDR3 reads CASSFIWGTGTNYGYTF. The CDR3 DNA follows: TGTGCCAGCAGTTTCATTTGGGGGACAGGGACTAACTATGGCTACACCTTC.

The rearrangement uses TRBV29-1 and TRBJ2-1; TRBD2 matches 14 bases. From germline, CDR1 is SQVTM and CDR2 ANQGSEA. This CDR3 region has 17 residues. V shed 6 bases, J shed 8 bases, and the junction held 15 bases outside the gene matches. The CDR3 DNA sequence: TGCAGCGTCTCGGGACTAGCGGGAGAAGAACAATGGCATGAGCAGTTCTTC. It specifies CSVSGLAGEEQWHEQFF.

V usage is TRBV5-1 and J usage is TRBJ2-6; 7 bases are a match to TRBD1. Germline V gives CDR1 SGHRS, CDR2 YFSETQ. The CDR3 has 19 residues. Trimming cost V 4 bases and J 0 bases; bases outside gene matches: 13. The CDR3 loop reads CASSGIPGQLRSGANVLTF. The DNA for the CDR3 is TGCGCCAGCAGCGGAATACCGGGACAGCTCCGCTCTGGGGCCAACGTCCTGACTTTC.

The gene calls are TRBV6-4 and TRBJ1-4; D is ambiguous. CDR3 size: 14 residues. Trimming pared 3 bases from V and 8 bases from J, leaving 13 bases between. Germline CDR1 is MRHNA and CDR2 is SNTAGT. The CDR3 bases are TGTGCCAGCAGTGAGTTCCTTAACAGCGAAAAACTGTTTTTT. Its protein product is CASSEFLNSEKLFF.

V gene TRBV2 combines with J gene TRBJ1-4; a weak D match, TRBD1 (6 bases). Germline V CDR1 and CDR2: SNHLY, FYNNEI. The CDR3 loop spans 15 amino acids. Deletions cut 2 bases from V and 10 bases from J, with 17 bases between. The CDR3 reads CASSETGFSLGKLFF. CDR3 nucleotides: TGTGCCAGCAGTGAAACAGGGTTTTCCCTTGGAAAACTGTTTTTT. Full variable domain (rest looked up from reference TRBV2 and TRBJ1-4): EPEVTQTPSHQVTQMGQEVILRCVPISNHLYFYWYRQILGQKVEFLVSFYNNEISEKSEIFDDQFSVERPDGSNFTLKIRSTKLEDSAMYFCASSETGFSLGKLFFGSGTQLSVL.

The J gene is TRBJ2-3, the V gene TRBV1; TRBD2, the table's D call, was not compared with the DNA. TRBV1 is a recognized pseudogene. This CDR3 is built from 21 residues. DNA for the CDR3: TGCACCAGCAGCCAAGATGTGTTGGGTAGCGGGAGGGTTTGGTACACAGATACGCAGTATTTT. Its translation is CTSSQDVLGSGRVWYTDTQYF.

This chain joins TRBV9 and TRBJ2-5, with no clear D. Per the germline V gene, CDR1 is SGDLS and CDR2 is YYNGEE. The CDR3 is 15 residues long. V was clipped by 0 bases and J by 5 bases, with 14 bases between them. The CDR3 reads CASSVERGSWETQYF. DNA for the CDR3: TGTGCCAGCAGCGTAGAGCGTGGCAGTTGGGAGACCCAGTACTTC.

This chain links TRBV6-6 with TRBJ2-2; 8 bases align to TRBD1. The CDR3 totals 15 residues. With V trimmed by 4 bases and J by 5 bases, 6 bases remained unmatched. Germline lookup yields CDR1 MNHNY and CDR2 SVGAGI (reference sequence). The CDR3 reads CASSSFNRGTGELFF. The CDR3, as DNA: TGTGCCAGCAGTTCCTTCAACAGGGGGACCGGGGAGCTGTTTTTT.

The CDR3 sequence: CASSVSSGTGGLAGTTDTQYF. The DNA of the CDR3 is TGTGCCAGCAGCGTCTCGTCCGGGACAGGGGGACTAGCGGGGACCACAGATACGCAGTATTTT. The genes are TRBV9 and TRBJ2-3; 13 bases are a match to TRBD2. The CDR3 length is 21 residues. V lost 2 bases and J lost 2; bases outside the gene matches: 17. Germline values: CDR1 SGDLS, CDR2 YYNGEE.

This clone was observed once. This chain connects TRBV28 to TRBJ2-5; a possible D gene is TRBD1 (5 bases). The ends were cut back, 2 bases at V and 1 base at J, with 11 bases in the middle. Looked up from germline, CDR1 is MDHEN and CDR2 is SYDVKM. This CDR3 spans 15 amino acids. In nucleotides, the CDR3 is TGTGCCAGCAGTTTAGACCAGGACATCCAAGAGACCCAGTACTTC. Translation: CASSLDQDIQETQYF.

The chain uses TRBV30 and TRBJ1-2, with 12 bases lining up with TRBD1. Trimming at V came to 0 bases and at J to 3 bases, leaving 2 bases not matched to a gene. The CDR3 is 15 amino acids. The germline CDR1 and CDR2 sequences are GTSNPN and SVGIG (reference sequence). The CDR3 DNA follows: TGTGCCTGGAGTGTAGGGACAGGGGGCCACTATGGCTACACCTTC. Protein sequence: CAWSVGTGGHYGYTF.

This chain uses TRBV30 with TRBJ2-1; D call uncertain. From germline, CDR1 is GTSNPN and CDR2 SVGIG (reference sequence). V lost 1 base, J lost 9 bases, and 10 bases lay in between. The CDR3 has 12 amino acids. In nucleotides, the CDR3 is TGTGCCTGGAGTGACCCCGGCGGTGAGCAGTTCTTC. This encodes CAWSDPGGEQFF.

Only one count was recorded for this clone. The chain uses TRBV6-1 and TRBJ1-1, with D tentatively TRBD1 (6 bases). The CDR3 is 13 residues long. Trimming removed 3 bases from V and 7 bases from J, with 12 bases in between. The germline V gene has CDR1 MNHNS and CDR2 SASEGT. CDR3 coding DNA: TGTGCCAGCAGTGACAGGGGAACTATTGAAGCTTTCTTT. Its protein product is CASSDRGTIEAFF.

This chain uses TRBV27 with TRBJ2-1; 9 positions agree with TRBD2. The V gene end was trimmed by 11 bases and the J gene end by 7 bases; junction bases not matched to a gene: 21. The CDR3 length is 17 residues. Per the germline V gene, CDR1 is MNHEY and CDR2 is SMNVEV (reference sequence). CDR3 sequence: CAPLRGNGGRASNEQFF. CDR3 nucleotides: TGTGCCCCTCTTCGGGGGAACGGCGGGAGGGCCTCGAATGAGCAGTTCTTC.

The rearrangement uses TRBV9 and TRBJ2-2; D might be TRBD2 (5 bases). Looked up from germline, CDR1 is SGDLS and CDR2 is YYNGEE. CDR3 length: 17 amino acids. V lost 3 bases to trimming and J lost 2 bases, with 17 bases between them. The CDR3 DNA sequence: TGTGCCAGCAGCGCTCCAAGAGGAGGAGCAAACACCGGGGAGCTGTTTTTT. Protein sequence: CASSAPRGGANTGELFF.

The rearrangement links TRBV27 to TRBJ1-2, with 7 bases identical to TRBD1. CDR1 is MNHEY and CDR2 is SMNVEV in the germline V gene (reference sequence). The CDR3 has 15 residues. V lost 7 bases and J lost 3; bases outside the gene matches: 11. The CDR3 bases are TGTGCCAGCACCCCCCGGAGGGGGCGCCACTATGGCTACACCTTC. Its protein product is CASTPRRGRHYGYTF.

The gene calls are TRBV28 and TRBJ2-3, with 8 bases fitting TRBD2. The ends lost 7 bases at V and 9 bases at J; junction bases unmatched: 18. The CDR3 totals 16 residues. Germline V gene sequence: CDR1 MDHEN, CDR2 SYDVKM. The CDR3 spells CASTKGAGGLPRTQYF. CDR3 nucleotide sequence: TGTGCCAGCACCAAAGGGGCGGGGGGCCTCCCGAGAACGCAGTATTTT. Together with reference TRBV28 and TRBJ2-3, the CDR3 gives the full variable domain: DVKVTQSSRYLVKRTGEKVFLECVQDMDHENMFWYRQDPGLGLRLIYFSYDVKMKEKGDIPEGYSVSREKKERFSLILESASTNQTSMYLCASTKGAGGLPRTQYFGPGTRLTVL.

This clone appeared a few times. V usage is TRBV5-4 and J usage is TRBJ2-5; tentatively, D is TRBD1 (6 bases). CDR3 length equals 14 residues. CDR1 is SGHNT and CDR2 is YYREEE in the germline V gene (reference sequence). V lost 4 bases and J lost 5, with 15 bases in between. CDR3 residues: CASSPNQGQETQYF. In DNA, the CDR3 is TGTGCCAGCAGCCCCAACCAGGGGCAGGAGACCCAGTACTTC.

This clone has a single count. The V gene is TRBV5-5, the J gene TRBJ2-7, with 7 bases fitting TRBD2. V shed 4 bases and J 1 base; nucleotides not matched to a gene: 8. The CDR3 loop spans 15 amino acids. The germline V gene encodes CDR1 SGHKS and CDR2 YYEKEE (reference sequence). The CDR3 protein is CASSLGRGASYEQYF. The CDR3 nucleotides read TGTGCCAGCAGCCTGGGGAGGGGCGCTTCCTACGAGCAGTACTTC.

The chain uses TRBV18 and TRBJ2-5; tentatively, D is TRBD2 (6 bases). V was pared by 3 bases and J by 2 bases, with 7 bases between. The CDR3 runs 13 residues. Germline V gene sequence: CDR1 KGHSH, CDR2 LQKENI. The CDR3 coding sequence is TGTGCCAGCTCACCGGGACTGCAAGAGACCCAGTACTTC. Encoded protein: CASSPGLQETQYF.

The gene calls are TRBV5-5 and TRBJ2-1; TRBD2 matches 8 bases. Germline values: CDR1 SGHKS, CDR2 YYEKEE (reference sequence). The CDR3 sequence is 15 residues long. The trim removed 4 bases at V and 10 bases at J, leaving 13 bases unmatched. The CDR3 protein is CASSPGTRVPNEQFF. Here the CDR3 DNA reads TGTGCCAGCAGCCCCGGGACTAGGGTACCCAACGAGCAGTTCTTC.

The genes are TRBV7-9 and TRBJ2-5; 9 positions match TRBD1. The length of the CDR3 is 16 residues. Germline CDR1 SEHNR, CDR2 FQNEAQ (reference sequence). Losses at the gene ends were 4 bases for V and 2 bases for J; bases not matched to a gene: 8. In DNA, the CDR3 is TGTGCCAGCAGCTCGACAGGGGGAATCATACAAGAGACCCAGTACTTC. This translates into CASSSTGGIIQETQYF.